Listed here is a single T cell receptor (beta chain). Its antigen is currently unknown. Germline and junction disagree at one end, which may indicate a read error. This sample was taken from a study of identical twins. Study-level results: The models systematically underestimated how much out-of-frame TCR alpha was shared in monozygotic twins. Whereas memory repertoires showed no such difference, abundant cord blood beta clonotypes carried fewer insertions. Invariant MAIT and iNKT cells are populations that could partly confound zero-insertion analyses.

Per germline, CDR1 SQVTM and CDR2 ANQGSEA. CDR3 size: 16 residues. Unique molecular identifiers were present on cDNA, and template switching added a universal primer site. TCRdb analysed the 5' RACE reads with MiXCR anew, one entry per CDR3 protein. The sample contains 1.5 million to 2 million distinct CDR3 sequences, roughly 35% of which appear only once. Material: cord blood. This rearrangement joins TRBV29-1 to TRBJ1-2; no reliable D call. The receptor's source is a newborn girl in good health. The CDR3 sequence: CSVGLSGLGANHGYTF. DNA for the CDR3: TGCAGCGTTGGATTGTCGGGCCTGGGAGCTAACCATGGCTACACCTTC.